The T cell receptor (beta chain) described here comes from a study of T cells in Graves' hyperthyroidism and ophthalmopathy. RNA transcripts served as the template for amplifying TCR beta CDR3 regions. A first-round RT-PCR of the TCR CDR3 used the HTBI primer set. Via MiXCR, TCRdb re-called the multiplex PCR reads, giving one row per CDR3 protein. The sample contains around 250,000 distinct CDR3 sequences, 14% to 15% of which appear only once. Exclusion followed for patients with uncontrolled infection, other autoimmune disease, pregnancy or lactation. This clonotype turned up a few times. Its antigen is undetermined. A junction boundary mismatches the germline segment, possibly from a read error. Findings of the study overall: Before onset, ophthalmopathy was predicted by the model a median approximately 6.6 months earlier. Among thyroid clonotypes expanded above 0.001, most also appeared in blood.

Per germline, CDR1 SGHDT and CDR2 YYEEEE. The CDR3 runs to 17 residues. The rearrangement links TRBV5-6 to TRBJ1-6, with 8 bases lining up with TRBD1. The sequence derives from a middle-aged woman with Graves' hyperthyroidism that later progressed to Graves' ophthalmopathy. Sequencing used blood. The CDR3 loop is CASSAQGAYSYNSPLRF. The CDR3 DNA follows: TGTGCCAGCAGCGCCCAGGGGGCATACTCCTATAATTCACCCCTCCGCTTT.